These T cell receptor beta chains were read from a single sample in a study of OX40 agonist ivuxolimab in advanced cancers. TCRdb's copy holds only in-frame clones and misses some; the assay was immunoSEQ multiplex PCR. The table records around 94,000 clones, 90% to 95% of them present only once. This material consisted of CD4+ or CD8+ T cells sorted from blood, taken in a trial of the OX40 agonist ivuxolimab. The receptors were gathered from an adult with an advanced solid tumor such as melanoma, head and neck, liver or kidney cancer. CDR3s include the opening cysteine and the closing phenylalanine or tryptophan. D genes are given only for firm matches. Not all rows give a size; the values are once, few, many and, for expanded clones, a class.

clone size: NA
D gene: NA
J gene: TRBJ1-1
V gene: TRBV7-2
CDR3 DNA: TGTGCCAGCAGTTCCCCACAGGTTGCAGGGGCTTTCTTT
CDR3 protein: CASSSPQVAGAFF

clone size: once
D gene: NA
J gene: TRBJ1-3
V gene: TRBV2
CDR3 DNA: TGTGCCAGCAGTGAAGCGGGGGTCGGCTCTGGAAACACCATATATTTT
CDR3 protein: CASSEAGVGSGNTIYF

clone size: once
D gene: NA
J gene: TRBJ2-7
V gene: TRBV6-6
CDR3 DNA: TGTGCCAGCAGTACCGGGACACTAGCCTACGAGCAGTACTTC
CDR3 protein: CASSTGTLAYEQYF

clone size: NA
D gene: NA
J gene: TRBJ2-7
V gene: TRBV9
CDR3 DNA: TGTGCCAGCAGCGTATCCTGGACTTCCTACGAGCAGTACTTC
CDR3 protein: CASSVSWTSYEQYF

clone size: once
D gene: NA
J gene: TRBJ1-2
V gene: TRBV5-3
CDR3 DNA: TGTGCCAGCAGCTCATCTGTACAGGGCCATGGCTACACCTTC
CDR3 protein: CASSSSVQGHGYTF

clone size: few
D gene: NA
J gene: TRBJ1-5
V gene: TRBV9
CDR3 DNA: TGTGCCAGCAGCAAGGGAGATCAGCCCCAGCATTTT
CDR3 protein: CASSKGDQPQHF

clone size: NA
D gene: NA
J gene: TRBJ1-1
V gene: TRBV6-5
CDR3 DNA: TGTGTACGCTGGGGGGGCCCGAACACTGAAGCTTTCTTT
CDR3 protein: CVRWGGPNTEAFF

clone size: NA
D gene: NA
J gene: TRBJ2-5
V gene: TRBV10-3
CDR3 DNA: TGTGCCATCAGTGAAGGCAGCCAAGAGACCCAGTACTTC
CDR3 protein: CAISEGSQETQYF

clone size: NA
D gene: TRBD2
J gene: TRBJ2-1
V gene: TRBV19
CDR3 DNA: TGTGCCAGTAGTATAATGACTAGCGGGAACAATGAGCAGTTCTTC
CDR3 protein: CASSIMTSGNNEQFF

clone size: NA
D gene: NA
J gene: TRBJ2-7
V gene: TRBV30
CDR3 DNA: TGTGCCTGGAAGGGTAGGGACGAGCAGTACTTC
CDR3 protein: CAWKGRDEQYF

clone size: NA
D gene: NA
J gene: TRBJ1-2
V gene: TRBV5-1
CDR3 DNA: TGCGCCAGCAGCTTGGCGGTGGGGCAGGGGAGATATGGCTACACCTTC
CDR3 protein: CASSLAVGQGRYGYTF

clone size: few
D gene: NA
J gene: TRBJ2-7
V gene: TRBV13
CDR3 DNA: TGTGCCAGCAGCGGCGCGGGGGAGCAGTACTTC
CDR3 protein: CASSGAGEQYF

clone size: NA
D gene: NA
J gene: TRBJ2-5
V gene: TRBV4-3
CDR3 DNA: TGCGCCAGCAGCCCATCTCCGGGGTCCCAAGAGACCCAGTACTTC
CDR3 protein: CASSPSPGSQETQYF

clone size: NA
D gene: TRBD2
J gene: TRBJ2-3
V gene: TRBV11-3
CDR3 DNA: TGTGCCAGCAGGAGACTAGCGGGAGACACAGATACGCAGTATTTT
CDR3 protein: CASRRLAGDTDTQYF

clone size: NA
D gene: NA
J gene: TRBJ1-5
V gene: TRBV2
CDR3 DNA: TGTGCCAGCAGTGAATCAGTAGGGGTGCGACAGCCCCAGCATTTT
CDR3 protein: CASSESVGVRQPQHF

clone size: NA
D gene: NA
J gene: TRBJ1-1
V gene: TRBV7-9
CDR3 DNA: TGTGCCAGCAGCCCCCACCGGACGGCGAACACTGAAGCTTTCTTT
CDR3 protein: CASSPHRTANTEAFF

clone size: NA
D gene: TRBD1
J gene: TRBJ2-5
V gene: TRBV9
CDR3 DNA: TGTGCCAGCAGCTCAGGGACAGGGAGCGAGACCCAGTACTTC
CDR3 protein: CASSSGTGSETQYF